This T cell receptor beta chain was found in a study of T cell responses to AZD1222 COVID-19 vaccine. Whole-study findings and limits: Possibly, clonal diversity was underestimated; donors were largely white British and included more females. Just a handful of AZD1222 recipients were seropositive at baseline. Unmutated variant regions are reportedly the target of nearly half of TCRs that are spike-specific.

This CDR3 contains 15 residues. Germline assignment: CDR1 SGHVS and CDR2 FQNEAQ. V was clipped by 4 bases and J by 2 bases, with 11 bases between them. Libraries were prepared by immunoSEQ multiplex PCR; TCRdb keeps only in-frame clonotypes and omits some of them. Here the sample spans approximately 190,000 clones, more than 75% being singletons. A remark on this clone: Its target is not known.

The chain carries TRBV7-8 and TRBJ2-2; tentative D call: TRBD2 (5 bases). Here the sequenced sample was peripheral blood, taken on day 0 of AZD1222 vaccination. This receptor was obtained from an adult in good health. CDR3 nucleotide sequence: TGTGCCAGCAGCTCAATCCGGGGAAACACCGGGGAGCTGTTTTTT. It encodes CASSSIRGNTGELFF.